This T cell receptor (beta chain) came from a study of T cell responses to AZD1222 COVID-19 vaccine. Study as a whole: Second-dose intervals of approximately 4 or approximately 12 weeks were pooled. Study-wide points: Spike-specific TCR breadth and depth rose after two AZD1222 doses. There were mostly white British donors and more females than males, and clonal diversity was possibly underestimated. Vaccine-associated CD4 TCRs spanned spike, dominant at 160-218 and 743-854.

V lost 0 bases to trimming and J lost 0 bases, with 11 bases between them. The CDR3 runs to 16 residues. Germline CDR1 is SEHNR and CDR2 is FQNEAQ (reference sequence). This table comes from immunoSEQ multiplex PCR, and its TCRdb copy is limited to in-frame clones, with some not included. The sample contains 150,000 to 200,000 clones, roughly nine tenths of which appear only once. Of note for this clone: Its antigen remains unknown.

This chain joins TRBV7-9 and TRBJ2-5; D perhaps matches TRBD2 (6 bases). The input for sequencing was peripheral blood, taken on day 0 of AZD1222 vaccination. The TCR comes from an adult in good health. The DNA of the CDR3 is TGTGCCAGCAGCTTAGCGCTTTCGGGGGACCAAGAGACCCAGTACTTC. Encoded protein: CASSLALSGDQETQYF. The full variable domain, its missing parts supplied by reference TRBV7-9 and TRBJ2-5, is DTGVSQNPRHKITKRGQNVTFRCDPISEHNRLYWYRQTLGQGPEFLTYFQNEAQLEKSRLLSDRFSAERPKGSFSTLEIQRTEQGDSAMYLCASSLALSGDQETQYFGPGTRLLVL.